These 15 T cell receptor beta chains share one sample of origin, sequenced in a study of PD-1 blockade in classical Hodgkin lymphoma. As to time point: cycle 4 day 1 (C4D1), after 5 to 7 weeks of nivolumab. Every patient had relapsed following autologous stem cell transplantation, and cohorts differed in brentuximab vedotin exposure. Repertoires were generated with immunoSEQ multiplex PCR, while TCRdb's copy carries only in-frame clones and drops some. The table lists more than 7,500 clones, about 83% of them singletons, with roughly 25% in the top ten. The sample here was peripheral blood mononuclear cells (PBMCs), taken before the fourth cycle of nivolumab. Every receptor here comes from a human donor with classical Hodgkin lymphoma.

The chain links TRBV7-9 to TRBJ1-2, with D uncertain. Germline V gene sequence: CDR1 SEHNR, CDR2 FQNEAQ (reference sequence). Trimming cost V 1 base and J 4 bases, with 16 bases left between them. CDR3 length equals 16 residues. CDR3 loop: CASSLEGGGRAYGYTF. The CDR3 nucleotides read TGTGCCAGCAGCTTAGAAGGCGGCGGGAGGGCCTATGGCTACACCTTC.

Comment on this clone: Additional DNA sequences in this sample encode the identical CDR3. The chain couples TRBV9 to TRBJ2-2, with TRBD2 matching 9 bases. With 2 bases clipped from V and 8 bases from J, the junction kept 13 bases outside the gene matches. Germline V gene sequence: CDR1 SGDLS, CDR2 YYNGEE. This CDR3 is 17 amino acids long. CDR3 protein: CASSVAGRGGRSGELFF. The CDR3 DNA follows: TGTGCCAGCAGCGTCGCCGGGCGGGGGGGCCGCAGTGGGGAGCTGTTTTTT.

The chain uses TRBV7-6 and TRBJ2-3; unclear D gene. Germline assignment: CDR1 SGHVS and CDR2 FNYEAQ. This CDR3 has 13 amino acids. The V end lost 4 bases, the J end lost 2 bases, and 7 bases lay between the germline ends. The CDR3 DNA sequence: TGTGCCAGCAGCTCCGCCCTCACAGATACGCAGTATTTT. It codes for CASSSALTDTQYF.

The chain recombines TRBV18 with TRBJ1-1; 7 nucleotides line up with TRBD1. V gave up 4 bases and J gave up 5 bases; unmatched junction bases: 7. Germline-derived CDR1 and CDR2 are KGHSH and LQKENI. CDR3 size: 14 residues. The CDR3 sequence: CASSRAGGETEAFF. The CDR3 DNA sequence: TGTGCCAGCTCACGAGCAGGGGGGGAGACTGAAGCTTTCTTT.

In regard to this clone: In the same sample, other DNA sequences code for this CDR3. Here the CDR3 DNA reads TGCGCCAGCAGCCCGCGAGGGGGCTCCTACAATGAGCAGTTCTTC. As protein: CASSPRGGSYNEQFF. V and J are TRBV4-3 and TRBJ2-1; possibly TRBD1 for D (6 bases). V dropped 4 bases and J dropped 0 bases, with 10 bases sitting between them. From germline, CDR1 is LGHNA and CDR2 YSLEER. This CDR3 is built from 15 residues.

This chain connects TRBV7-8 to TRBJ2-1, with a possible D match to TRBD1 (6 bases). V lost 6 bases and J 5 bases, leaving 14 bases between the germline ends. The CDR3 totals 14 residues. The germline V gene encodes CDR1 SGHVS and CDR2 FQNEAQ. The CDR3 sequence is CASSSGTLNNEQFF. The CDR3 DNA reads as TGTGCCAGCAGTTCCGGGACACTTAACAATGAGCAGTTCTTC.

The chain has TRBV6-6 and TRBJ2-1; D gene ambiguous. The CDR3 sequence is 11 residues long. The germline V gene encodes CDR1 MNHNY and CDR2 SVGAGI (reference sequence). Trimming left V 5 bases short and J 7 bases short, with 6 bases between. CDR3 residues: CASSPKNEQFF. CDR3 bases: TGTGCCAGCAGTCCTAAGAATGAGCAGTTCTTC.

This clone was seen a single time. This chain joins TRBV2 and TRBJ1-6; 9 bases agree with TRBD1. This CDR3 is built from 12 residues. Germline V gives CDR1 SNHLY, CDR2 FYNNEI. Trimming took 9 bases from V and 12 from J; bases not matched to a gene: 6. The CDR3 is CARATGGGPLHF. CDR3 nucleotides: TGTGCCAGAGCCACAGGGGGCGGACCCCTCCACTTT.

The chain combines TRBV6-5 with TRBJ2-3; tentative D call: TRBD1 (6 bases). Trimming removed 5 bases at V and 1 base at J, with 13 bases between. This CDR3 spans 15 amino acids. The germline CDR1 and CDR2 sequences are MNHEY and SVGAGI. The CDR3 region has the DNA TGTGCCAGCAGTAAACAGGGTAGAGGCACAGATACGCAGTATTTT. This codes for CASSKQGRGTDTQYF.

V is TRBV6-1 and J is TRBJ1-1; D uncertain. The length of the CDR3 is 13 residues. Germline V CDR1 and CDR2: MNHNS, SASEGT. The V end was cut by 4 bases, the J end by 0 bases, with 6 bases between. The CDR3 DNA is TGTGCCAGCAGTGCACCCATGAACACTGAAGCTTTCTTT. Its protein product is CASSAPMNTEAFF.

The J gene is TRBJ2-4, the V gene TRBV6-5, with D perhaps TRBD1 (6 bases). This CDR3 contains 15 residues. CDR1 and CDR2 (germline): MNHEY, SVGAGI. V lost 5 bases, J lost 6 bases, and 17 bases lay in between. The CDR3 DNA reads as TGTGCCAGCAGTCCCGCCAGGGGATCTGGAAACATTCAGTACTTC. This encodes CASSPARGSGNIQYF.

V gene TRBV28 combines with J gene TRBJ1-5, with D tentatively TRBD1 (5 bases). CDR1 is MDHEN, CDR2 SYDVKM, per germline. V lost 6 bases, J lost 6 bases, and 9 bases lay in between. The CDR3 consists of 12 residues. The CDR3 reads CASSGGSQPQHF. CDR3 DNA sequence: TGTGCCAGCAGCGGGGGATCTCAGCCCCAGCATTTT. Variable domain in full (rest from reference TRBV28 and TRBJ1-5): DVKVTQSSRYLVKRTGEKVFLECVQDMDHENMFWYRQDPGLGLRLIYFSYDVKMKEKGDIPEGYSVSREKKERFSLILESASTNQTSMYLCASSGGSQPQHFGDGTRLSIL.

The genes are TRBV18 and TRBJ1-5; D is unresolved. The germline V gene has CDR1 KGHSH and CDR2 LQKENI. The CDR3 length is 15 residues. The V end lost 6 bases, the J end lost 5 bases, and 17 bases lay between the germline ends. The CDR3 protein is CASSNGGGGDQPQHF. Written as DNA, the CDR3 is TGTGCCAGCTCTAACGGCGGTGGAGGAGATCAGCCCCAGCATTTT. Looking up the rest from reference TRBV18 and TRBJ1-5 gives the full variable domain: NAGVMQNPRHLVRRRGQEARLRCSPMKGHSHVYWYRQLPEEGLKFMVYLQKENIIDESGMPKERFSAEFPKEGPSILRIQQVVRGDSAAYFCASSNGGGGDQPQHFGDGTRLSIL.

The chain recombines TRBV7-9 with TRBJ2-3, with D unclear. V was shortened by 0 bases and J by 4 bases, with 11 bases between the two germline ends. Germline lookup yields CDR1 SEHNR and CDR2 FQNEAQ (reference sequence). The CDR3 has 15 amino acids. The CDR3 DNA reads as TGTGCCAGCAGCTTAGCCCGGACCAGACCAGATACGCAGTATTTT. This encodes CASSLARTRPDTQYF.

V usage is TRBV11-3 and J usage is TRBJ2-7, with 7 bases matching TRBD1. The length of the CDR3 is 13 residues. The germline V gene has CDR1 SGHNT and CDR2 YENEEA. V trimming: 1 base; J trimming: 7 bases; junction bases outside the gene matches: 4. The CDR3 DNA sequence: TGTGCCAGCAGCTTAGCCGGACAGGTGGAGCAGTACTTC. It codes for CASSLAGQVEQYF. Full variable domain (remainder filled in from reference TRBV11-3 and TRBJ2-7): EAGVVQSPRYKIIEKKQPVAFWCNPISGHNTLYWYLQNLGQGPELLIRYENEEAVDDSQLPKDRFSAERLKGVDSTLKIQPAELGDSAVYLCASSLAGQVEQYFGPGTRLTVT.